The text below deals with one T cell receptor (beta chain). What it binds is not known. These data originate in a study of cytomegalovirus exposure and HLA in healthy donors. The CDR3 consists of 12 residues. The trim removed 7 bases at V and 5 bases at J, leaving 4 bases unmatched. CDR1 is SGDLS, CDR2 YYNGEE, per germline. Study-wide points: In terms of immune exposure information, only CMV serostatus was available. Highly shared variants forming one cluster were likely a sequencing artifact.

Both 60 Vbeta primers and 13 Jbeta primers went into the PCR. Profiling relied on immunoSEQ multiplex PCR, and the TCRdb table lists in-frame clones only, not all of them. The table lists about 110,000 clones, roughly 70% of them singletons. This receptor was obtained from a man under 40 in good health and CMV-seropositive. The chain is built from TRBV9 and TRBJ1-1; 8 bases align to TRBD1. Input material: PBMCs. CDR3 region: CASGTGRTEAFF. The DNA of the CDR3 is TGTGCCAGCGGGACAGGTCGAACTGAAGCTTTCTTT. Filled out from reference TRBV9 and TRBJ1-1, the complete variable domain reads DSGVTQTPKHLITATGQRVTLRCSPRSGDLSVYWYQQSLDQGLQFLIQYYNGEERAKGNILERFSAQQFPDLHSELNLSSLELGDSALYFCASGTGRTEAFFGQGTRLTVV.